Shown below are 19 T cell receptor beta chains from a single sample sequenced in a study of T cell clones after liver transplantation. The data were produced by immunoSEQ multiplex PCR, yet TCRdb's version contains in-frame clones alone and is incomplete. This sample has roughly 55,000 clones, with around 84% found just once. The source material was CD4+ T cells from blood, sampled before liver transplant. The receptors were gathered from a human donor who received a liver transplant.

This chain connects TRBV7-3 to TRBJ2-7; D gene unclear. CDR1 and CDR2 (germline): SGHTA, FQGTGA. CDR3 size: 13 residues. The germline V and J ends were trimmed by 0 bases and 3 bases, with 6 bases remaining between them. The CDR3 coding sequence is TGTGCCAGCAGCTTAACGCCGAGCTACGAGCAGTACTTC. Residues: CASSLTPSYEQYF.

This rearrangement joins TRBV7-2 to TRBJ2-5; D gene ambiguous. CDR3 length: 15 residues. V lost 5 bases and J lost 4, with 17 bases in between. CDR1 and CDR2 (germline): SGHTA, FQGNSA. The CDR3 nucleotides are TGTGCCAGCAGCCTTCGCGGCCCTGTCCGAGAGACCCAGTACTTC. This gives the protein CASSLRGPVRETQYF.

This chain uses TRBV5-6 with TRBJ1-1; 7 bases fit TRBD1. After removal of 6 bases from V and 5 bases from J, the junction contained 4 bases not matched to a gene. There are 12 residues in the CDR3. The germline CDR1 and CDR2 sequences are SGHDT and YYEEEE. The CDR3 loop reads CASTLQGTEAFF. CDR3 nucleotides: TGTGCCAGCACTCTACAGGGGACTGAAGCTTTCTTT.

The gene calls are TRBV5-1 and TRBJ2-3; D not certain. CDR1 and CDR2 from the germline V gene are SGHRS and YFSETQ. Trimming removed 1 base from V and 0 bases from J, with 18 bases in between. The length of the CDR3 is 18 residues. The CDR3 sequence is CASSLLATVQSSTDTQYF. CDR3 in DNA: TGCGCCAGCAGCTTGCTGGCCACCGTCCAAAGCAGCACAGATACGCAGTATTTT.

The V and J genes are TRBV6-5 and TRBJ1-2; TRBD1 matches 8 bases. V gave up 7 bases and J gave up 7 bases; unmatched junction bases: 8. CDR1 is MNHEY, CDR2 SVGAGI, per germline. The CDR3 is 13 amino acids. CDR3 loop: CASTIPDRGGYTF. For the CDR3, the DNA is TGTGCCAGCACTATCCCCGACAGGGGTGGCTACACCTTC.

As DNA, the CDR3 is TGTGCCTGGAGTGAAAGTTTTGGGGGGCGAGATGAGCAGTTCTTC. This encodes CAWSESFGGRDEQFF. The rearrangement joins TRBV30 to TRBJ2-1, with D perhaps TRBD1 or TRBD2 (6 bases each). Trimming stripped 1 base from V and 8 bases from J, with 18 bases between. Looked up from germline, CDR1 is GTSNPN and CDR2 is SVGIG (reference sequence). CDR3 size: 15 residues.

The chain links TRBV11-3 to TRBJ2-7, with 14 positions matching TRBD2. Germline CDR1 SGHNT, CDR2 YENEEA. Trimming removed 5 bases from V and 7 bases from J; junction bases left unmatched: 7. CDR3 size: 15 residues. The CDR3 DNA reads TGTGCCAGCAGCCAGGGACTAGCGGGAGCGGGGGAGCAGTACTTC. Its translation is CASSQGLAGAGEQYF.

The gene calls are TRBV4-3 and TRBJ2-3; maybe TRBD2 (5 bases). The CDR3 runs 15 residues. Trimming shortened V by 1 base and J by 2 bases, and 10 bases separated the two germline ends. Germline-derived CDR1 and CDR2 are LGHNA and YSLEER. The CDR3, as DNA: TGCGCCAGCAGCCAAGCAGCGGAGTACACAGATACGCAGTATTTT. Translating gives CASSQAAEYTDTQYF.

V gene TRBV16 combines with J gene TRBJ2-7; 9 positions match TRBD1. Germline V CDR1 and CDR2: KGHSY, FQNENV. V shed 0 bases, J shed 1 base, and the junction held 16 bases outside the gene matches. The CDR3 is 20 amino acids. The CDR3 spells CASSQSSWGVRDRVSYEQYF. The CDR3 DNA reads as TGTGCCAGCAGCCAATCCAGCTGGGGGGTCCGGGACAGGGTGTCCTACGAGCAGTACTTC. The full variable domain, rest sourced from reference TRBV16 and TRBJ2-7, is GEEVAQTPKHLVRGEGQKAKLYCAPIKGHSYVFWYQQVLKNEFKFLISFQNENVFDETGMPKERFSAKCLPNSPCSLEIQATKLEDSAVYFCASSQSSWGVRDRVSYEQYFGPGTRLTVT.

This clone has a single count. The CDR3 region is CASSQDEAGDYGYTF. In nucleotides, the CDR3 is TGTGCCAGCAGCCAAGATGAGGCAGGCGACTATGGCTACACCTTC. This chain connects TRBV4-2 to TRBJ1-2; no clear D gene. The CDR3 covers 15 residues. Germline assignment: CDR1 LGHNA and CDR2 YNFKEQ. V lost 0 bases and J 3 bases, leaving 11 bases between the germline ends.

The rearrangement uses TRBV18 and TRBJ2-6; the D gene is possibly TRBD1 (6 bases). Germline V lookup: CDR1 KGHSH, CDR2 LQKENI. V lost 3 bases and J lost 0, with 12 bases in between. The CDR3 has 17 residues. CDR3 protein: CASSPVLGASGANVLTF. The CDR3 DNA follows: TGTGCCAGCTCACCGGTTTTGGGGGCCTCTGGGGCCAACGTCCTGACTTTC.

The chain has TRBV5-6 and TRBJ1-6, with TRBD1 identical over 7 bases. V lost 4 bases to trimming and J lost 7 bases; unmatched junction nucleotides: 5. Per the germline V gene, CDR1 is SGHDT and CDR2 is YYEEEE. The CDR3 loop spans 14 amino acids. The chain's CDR3 is CASSLGQLNSPLHF. As DNA, the CDR3 is TGTGCCAGCAGCCTGGGACAGTTGAATTCACCCCTCCACTTT.

This CDR3 is CASSLLSSTGNYEQYF. The CDR3 bases are TGTGCCAGCTCCCTACTGAGTTCGACTGGGAACTACGAGCAGTACTTC. The V gene is TRBV18, the J gene TRBJ2-7; D uncertain. CDR1 and CDR2 from the germline V gene are KGHSH and LQKENI. Deletions cut 6 bases from V and 3 bases from J, with 21 bases between. CDR3 length equals 16 residues.

V is TRBV9 and J is TRBJ2-3; 7 positions agree with TRBD2. Trimming at V came to 0 bases and at J to 1 base, leaving 5 bases not matched to a gene. The CDR3 is 16 residues long. Germline CDR1 is SGDLS and CDR2 is YYNGEE. The CDR3 loop is CASSVVSGGGTDTQYF. The DNA for the CDR3 is TGTGCCAGCAGCGTAGTATCGGGAGGAGGCACAGATACGCAGTATTTT.

The chain links TRBV6-6 to TRBJ2-4; tentatively, D is TRBD2 (6 bases). The germline V gene encodes CDR1 MNHNY and CDR2 SVGAGI (reference sequence). Trimming shortened V by 6 bases and J by 4 bases, and 19 bases separated the two germline ends. This CDR3 is built from 16 residues. This CDR3 is CASSPRRGLQKNIQYF. In DNA, the CDR3 is TGTGCCAGCAGCCCGCGTCGGGGACTCCAGAAAAACATTCAGTACTTC.

This chain uses TRBV28 with TRBJ2-7, with D possibly matching TRBD1 (5 bases). CDR1 MDHEN and CDR2 SYDVKM come from the germline V gene. There are 14 residues in the CDR3. V was pared by 6 bases and J by 2 bases, with 14 bases between. In nucleotides, the CDR3 is TGTGCCAGCAGATCGGTCGGCAGGGCCTACGAGCAGTACTTC. Translated, it gives CASRSVGRAYEQYF. Full variable domain (remainder filled in from reference TRBV28 and TRBJ2-7): DVKVTQSSRYLVKRTGEKVFLECVQDMDHENMFWYRQDPGLGLRLIYFSYDVKMKEKGDIPEGYSVSREKKERFSLILESASTNQTSMYLCASRSVGRAYEQYFGPGTRLTVT.

The CDR3 protein is CASTISGYAYEQYF. The CDR3 DNA sequence: TGTGCCAGCACCATTTCGGGGTACGCCTACGAGCAGTACTTC. This chain connects TRBV7-2 to TRBJ2-7; tentative D call: TRBD2 (5 bases). This CDR3 contains 14 residues. Germline V gene sequence: CDR1 SGHTA, CDR2 FQGNSA. The V end was cut by 7 bases, the J end by 2 bases, with 15 bases between.

The CDR3 region is CSVGTRVMNTEAFF. The CDR3 DNA reads TGCAGCGTTGGAACCAGGGTTATGAACACTGAAGCTTTCTTT. This rearrangement joins TRBV29-1 to TRBJ1-1, with a weak D call TRBD1 (5 bases). The V end was cut by 4 bases, the J end by 0 bases, with 12 bases between. Germline CDR1 is SQVTM and CDR2 is ANQGSEA. This CDR3 contains 14 residues.

V usage is TRBV7-2 and J usage is TRBJ1-4; possible D gene TRBD1, 5 bases. This CDR3 has 14 residues. Trimming took off 1 base at V and 4 bases at J, with 7 bases between the two ends. Germline-derived CDR1 and CDR2 are SGHTA and FQGNSA. The CDR3 DNA sequence: TGTGCCAGCAGCTTAGGAGACAGTAATGAAAAACTGTTTTTT. Translation gives CASSLGDSNEKLFF.